This entry is about one T cell receptor (beta chain). The antigen is unknown. V lost 6 bases, J lost 7 bases, and 8 bases stayed unmatched. The germline V gene has CDR1 SGHRS and CDR2 YFSETQ. The CDR3 runs 14 residues. The data originate from a study of cytomegalovirus exposure and HLA in healthy donors. Study-wide context: As an earlier analysis found, about 179 million T cells yielded fewer than 130 million unique TCR beta sequences.

The PCR employed 60 Vbeta primers together with 13 Jbeta primers. This table comes from immunoSEQ multiplex PCR, and its TCRdb copy is limited to in-frame clones, with some not included. The sample shows tens of thousands of clones, and 12% sits with its ten largest clones. Findings of the study overall: For TCR beta chains, V- and J-gene trimming was later linked to a missense DCLRE1C variant.

At sampling all donors were nominally healthy, likely with unrecorded immune exposures. Sequencing was performed on PBMCs. V and J are TRBV5-1 and TRBJ2-3, with 10 bases matching TRBD2. The TCR sequence derives from a woman aged 60 to 75 in good health and CMV-seropositive. CDR3 in amino acids: CASTGTSAFHTQYF. DNA of the CDR3: TGCGCCAGCACCGGGACTAGCGCGTTCCATACGCAGTATTTT.